The T cell receptor beta chain under discussion was sequenced for a study of blood T cell repertoires in COVID-19. About the study: T cells, B-cell-depleted T cells, or PBMCs provided the cDNA or gDNA that served as material.

The assay was immunoSEQ multiplex PCR, and TCRdb's table has in-frame clones only and misses some. The data contain roughly 70,000 clones, 80% to 95% of them singletons. This CDR3 is 14 amino acids long. The germline gives CDR1 SGHKS, CDR2 YYEKEE (reference sequence). V was pared by 0 bases and J by 1 base, with 7 bases between. The sample was peripheral blood. V gene TRBV5-5 combines with J gene TRBJ1-2, with D unresolved. This TCR was sampled from a human donor with active COVID-19. The donor label of this sample is uncertain. CDR3 sequence: CASSLVQFNYGYTF. CDR3 sequence (DNA): TGTGCCAGCAGCTTGGTACAGTTTAACTATGGCTACACCTTC.